The next 30 T cell receptor beta chains were all read from a single sample in a study of blood T cell repertoires in COVID-19. The assay was immunoSEQ multiplex PCR, and TCRdb's table has in-frame clones only and misses some. The sample comprises 200,000 to 250,000 clones, over 70% of which are singletons, and roughly 6.7% rests with the top ten. Sequenced input: peripheral blood. These receptors were collected from a woman aged 70-85 years with acute or convalescent COVID-19.

This sequence joins TRBV7-2 and TRBJ1-2; 9 nucleotides agree with TRBD1. Germline V CDR1 and CDR2: SGHTA, FQGNSA. CDR3 length: 16 amino acids. Trimming at V came to 4 bases and at J to 2 bases, leaving 8 bases not matched to a gene. CDR3 amino acids: CASSYLPGTGNYGYTF. The CDR3 DNA sequence: TGTGCCAGCAGCTACCTCCCCGGGACAGGGAACTATGGCTACACCTTC. Using reference TRBV7-2 and TRBJ1-2 for the parts outside the CDR3, the full variable domain is GAGVSQSPSNKVTEKGKDVELRCDPISGHTALYWYRQSLGQGLEFLIYFQGNSAPDKSGLPSDRFSAERTGGSVSTLTIQRTQQEDSAVYLCASSYLPGTGNYGYTFGSGTRLTVV.

The CDR3 DNA is TGTGCCAGCAGCTCCCAAGGCGGGGGGGGTAAATACGAGCAGTACTTC. Translated: CASSSQGGGGKYEQYF. V is TRBV7-9 and J is TRBJ2-7, with 9 bases fitting TRBD2. CDR1 is SEHNR and CDR2 is FQNEAQ in the germline V gene (reference sequence). This CDR3 region has 16 residues. Trimming removed 4 bases from V and 4 bases from J; junction bases left unmatched: 11. Filled out from reference TRBV7-9 and TRBJ2-7, the complete variable domain reads DTGVSQNPRHKITKRGQNVTFRCDPISEHNRLYWYRQTLGQGPEFLTYFQNEAQLEKSRLLSDRFSAERPKGSFSTLEIQRTEQGDSAMYLCASSSQGGGGKYEQYFGPGTRLTVT.

The chain has TRBV6-2 or TRBV6-3 and TRBJ2-3; D gene unclear. The CDR3 totals 13 residues. V was pared by 6 bases and J by 0 bases, with 7 bases between. Germline-derived CDR1 and CDR2 are MNHEY and SVGEGT. The CDR3 is CASSPGSTDTQYF. The CDR3 DNA sequence: TGTGCCAGCAGCCCCGGGAGCACAGATACGCAGTATTTT.

The genes are TRBV5-1 and TRBJ2-7; 8 bases fit TRBD2. This CDR3 spans 17 amino acids. V was pared by 3 bases and J by 2 bases, with 13 bases of the junction left unmatched. Germline values: CDR1 SGHRS, CDR2 YFSETQ. CDR3 sequence reads: CASSWSSGWRETYEQYF. The CDR3 DNA reads as TGCGCCAGCAGCTGGTCTAGCGGGTGGAGAGAAACCTACGAGCAGTACTTC.

CDR3 coding DNA: TGTGCCTGGAGCGGGCTGGCGGGGGGATCCTACGAGCAGTACTTC. This codes for CAWSGLAGGSYEQYF. The rearrangement joins TRBV30 to TRBJ2-7, with 8 bases matching TRBD2. Germline CDR1 GTSNPN, CDR2 SVGIG (reference sequence). This CDR3 has 15 residues. Trimming took 3 bases from V and 1 from J; bases not matched to a gene: 8.

The V and J genes are TRBV3-1 (or the pseudogene TRBV3-2) and TRBJ2-1; a weak D match, TRBD2 (7 bases). V lost 4 bases and J 4 bases, leaving 23 bases between the germline ends. Germline V gene sequence: CDR1 LGHDT, CDR2 YNNKEL (reference sequence). This CDR3 spans 18 amino acids. In nucleotides, the CDR3 is TGTGCCAGCAGCCTCGGAGAGGGGGGGGCACCTCTATACAATGAGCAGTTCTTC. Residues: CASSLGEGGAPLYNEQFF.

Note on this clone: The sample carries other DNA sequences with the same CDR3. V and J are TRBV24-1 and TRBJ2-3, with TRBD1 identical over 10 bases. This CDR3 has 15 amino acids. Trimming cost V 3 bases and J 3 bases; bases outside gene matches: 2. Looked up from germline, CDR1 is KGHDR and CDR2 is SFDVKD. The CDR3 coding sequence is TGTGCCACCAGTGATCCGGGACAGGGGACAGATACGCAGTATTTT. This encodes CATSDPGQGTDTQYF.

The rearrangement links TRBV5-5 to TRBJ2-7, with D unresolved. The CDR3 is 14 amino acids. V was cut by 0 bases and J by 1 base, with 8 bases left in between. The germline gives CDR1 SGHKS, CDR2 YYEKEE (reference sequence). CDR3 amino acids: CASSLENGSYEQYF. CDR3 nucleotide sequence: TGTGCCAGCAGCTTGGAAAACGGGTCCTACGAGCAGTACTTC.

V and J are TRBV9 and TRBJ2-5, with 10 bases matching TRBD2. CDR1 is SGDLS and CDR2 is YYNGEE in the germline V gene. The CDR3 consists of 15 residues. The V segment lost 3 bases and the J segment 5 bases; nucleotides outside the gene matches: 7. In nucleotides, the CDR3 is TGTGCCAGCAGCGGAAGCGGGGGGGCCGTTGAGACCCAGTACTTC. Translating gives CASSGSGGAVETQYF.

This sequence joins TRBV9 and TRBJ2-1; 9 bases are a match to TRBD2. The CDR3 runs to 15 residues. The germline V gene has CDR1 SGDLS and CDR2 YYNGEE. Trimming at V came to 2 bases and at J to 9 bases, leaving 9 bases not matched to a gene. This CDR3 reads CASSVRLAVFGEQFF. CDR3 DNA sequence: TGTGCCAGCAGCGTGAGACTAGCGGTTTTCGGTGAGCAGTTCTTC.

This chain joins TRBV5-1 and TRBJ2-3, with 10 bases fitting TRBD2. This CDR3 is built from 16 residues. Germline lookup yields CDR1 SGHRS and CDR2 YFSETQ. V shed 3 bases, J shed 6 bases, and the junction held 10 bases outside the gene matches. The CDR3 sequence is CASSSNSGGRGDTQYF. The CDR3 coding sequence is TGCGCCAGCAGCTCCAATAGCGGGGGGCGTGGGGATACGCAGTATTTT.

The gene calls are TRBV9 and TRBJ1-2, with unresolved D. The CDR3 is 13 residues long. Deletions cut 0 bases from V and 4 bases from J, with 7 bases between. Per the germline V gene, CDR1 is SGDLS and CDR2 is YYNGEE. The CDR3 loop is CASSVGQFYGYTF. The CDR3 nucleotides are TGTGCCAGCAGCGTAGGCCAGTTCTATGGCTACACCTTC.

V usage is TRBV7-2 and J usage is TRBJ2-2; possible D gene TRBD2, 5 bases. CDR1 and CDR2 from the germline V gene are SGHTA and FQGNSA. V dropped 4 bases and J dropped 3 bases, with 12 bases sitting between them. CDR3 length equals 15 residues. In DNA, the CDR3 is TGTGCCAGCAGCTCCGCACTAGGGTACACCGGGGAGCTGTTTTTT. This translates into CASSSALGYTGELFF.

The CDR3 is CATSDLQGNTDTQYF. CDR3 sequence (DNA): TGTGCCACCAGTGATTTGCAGGGGAACACAGATACGCAGTATTTT. The V call is TRBV24-1, the J call TRBJ2-3, with D possibly being TRBD1 (6 bases). Trimming took off 0 bases at V and 2 bases at J, with 8 bases between the two ends. Germline V gene lookup returns CDR1 KGHDR and CDR2 SFDVKD. The CDR3 sequence is 15 residues long.

This sequence joins TRBV3-1 (or the pseudogene TRBV3-2) and TRBJ2-2, with a possible D match to TRBD2 (7 bases). Between the trimmed V and J ends, which lost 0 bases and 2 bases, there was a span of 13 bases. The CDR3 consists of 17 residues. CDR1 is LGHDT and CDR2 is YNNKEL in the germline V gene (reference sequence). The CDR3 is CASSQDLRGPNTGELFF. CDR3 in DNA: TGTGCCAGCAGCCAAGATTTGCGGGGGCCCAACACCGGGGAGCTGTTTTTT.

The chain links TRBV9 to TRBJ2-3, with D tentatively TRBD2 (6 bases). The CDR3 spans 15 residues. V was trimmed by 0 bases and J by 5 bases, leaving 13 bases between them. Germline V gene lookup returns CDR1 SGDLS and CDR2 YYNGEE. CDR3 sequence (DNA): TGTGCCAGCAGCGTAGGACTAGTCGGTCGAGATACGCAGTATTTT. Amino acids: CASSVGLVGRDTQYF.

This clone was seen more than once but under ten times. This chain links TRBV6-5 with TRBJ2-6, with 9 bases identical to TRBD1. The CDR3 length is 15 residues. Germline lookup yields CDR1 MNHEY and CDR2 SVGAGI. V shed 5 bases, J shed 12 bases, and the junction held 11 bases outside the gene matches. CDR3 sequence reads: CASSPTAGTGTVLTF. The CDR3 nucleotides read TGTGCCAGCAGTCCCACGGCCGGGACAGGGACCGTCCTGACTTTC.

V usage is TRBV24-1 and J usage is TRBJ1-2, with D unresolved. The V gene lost 4 bases and the J gene lost 2 bases, with 10 bases spanning the gap. The CDR3 extends over 14 amino acids. Per germline, CDR1 KGHDR and CDR2 SFDVKD. CDR3: CATSDPTENYGYTF. In nucleotides, the CDR3 is TGTGCCACCAGTGACCCGACTGAGAACTATGGCTACACCTTC.

This chain links TRBV2 with TRBJ2-7; 8 nucleotides match TRBD1. The V gene's germline CDR1 is SNHLY and CDR2 FYNNEI. The CDR3 runs to 13 residues. Trimming at V came to 7 bases and at J to 3 bases, leaving 5 bases not matched to a gene. The CDR3 bases are TGTGCCAGCACCGGACAGGGCAACTACGAGCAGTACGTC. It yields the protein CASTGQGNYEQYV.

J is TRBJ2-5 and V is TRBV7-2; 7 bases align to TRBD2. V shed 5 bases, J shed 5 bases, and the junction held 2 bases outside the gene matches. CDR1 is SGHTA, CDR2 FQGNSA, per germline. The CDR3 is 12 residues long. The CDR3 sequence is CASSPTSETQYF. CDR3 nucleotide sequence: TGTGCCAGCAGCCCGACTAGCGAGACCCAGTACTTC.

The rearrangement uses TRBV29-1 and TRBJ1-1, with no clear D. Per the germline V gene, CDR1 is SQVTM and CDR2 is ANQGSEA. Trimming took 3 bases from V and 4 from J, leaving 9 bases between them. The CDR3 totals 12 residues. The chain's CDR3 is CSVEEGPTEAFF. CDR3 nucleotides: TGCAGCGTTGAGGAGGGCCCCACTGAAGCTTTCTTT.

A note on this clone: Additional DNA sequences in this sample encode the identical CDR3. This chain links TRBV4-1 with TRBJ2-5; D is perhaps TRBD2 (5 bases). V lost 1 base, J lost 5 bases, and 11 bases lay in between. CDR1 and CDR2 from the germline V gene are MGHRA and YSYEKL. The CDR3 runs 14 residues. This CDR3 is CASSQVAGGETQYF. The CDR3 region has the DNA TGCGCCAGCAGCCAAGTGGCTGGCGGGGAGACCCAGTACTTC.

The rearrangement links TRBV19 to TRBJ2-2, with a weak D call TRBD1 (6 bases). The CDR3 has 14 residues. Germline V CDR1 and CDR2: LNHDA, SQIVND (reference sequence). Trimming took off 8 bases at V and 4 bases at J, with 14 bases between the two ends. The CDR3 loop reads CASRQGPGTGELFF. The CDR3 region has the DNA TGTGCCAGTCGTCAGGGGCCGGGCACCGGGGAGCTGTTTTTT.

The V and J genes are TRBV7-2 and TRBJ2-5; 14 bases match TRBD2. The trim removed 5 bases at V and 5 bases at J, leaving 4 bases unmatched. The CDR3 covers 15 residues. CDR1 and CDR2 from the germline V gene are SGHTA and FQGNSA. CDR3 in DNA: TGTGCCAGCAGCCCACGGACTAGCGGGGGGGAGACCCAGTACTTC. This encodes CASSPRTSGGETQYF. The complete variable domain, with remaining parts taken from reference TRBV7-2 and TRBJ2-5, reads GAGVSQSPSNKVTEKGKDVELRCDPISGHTALYWYRQSLGQGLEFLIYFQGNSAPDKSGLPSDRFSAERTGGSVSTLTIQRTQQEDSAVYLCASSPRTSGGETQYFGPGTRLLVL.

The chain carries TRBV5-1 and TRBJ2-6, with D possibly TRBD2 on 7 matching bases. The V end was cut by 0 bases, the J end by 3 bases, with 10 bases between. The CDR3 totals 16 residues. CDR1 is SGHRS, CDR2 YFSETQ, per germline. The CDR3 region is CASSLDGGLGANVLTF. The CDR3 region has the DNA TGCGCCAGCAGCTTGGACGGGGGGCTTGGGGCCAACGTCCTGACTTTC.

The chain employs TRBV29-1 and TRBJ2-3; 8 bases are shared with TRBD2. V was clipped by 5 bases and J by 3 bases; unmatched bases: 4. Germline CDR1 and CDR2: SQVTM and ANQGSEA. The CDR3 consists of 13 residues. CDR3: CSVLRGGTDTQYF. The CDR3 coding sequence is TGCAGCGTTTTACGGGGGGGTACAGATACGCAGTATTTT.

In this sample, this clone turned up once. The chain recombines TRBV7-2 with TRBJ1-2; D is unresolved. The CDR3 covers 12 residues. V dropped 4 bases and J dropped 6 bases, with 9 bases sitting between them. Germline CDR1 SGHTA, CDR2 FQGNSA. The CDR3, as DNA: TGTGCCAGCAGCTCCGGGGTCGATGGCTACACCTTC. It encodes CASSSGVDGYTF.

Of note for this clone: Additional DNA sequences in this sample encode the identical CDR3. The gene calls are TRBV18 and TRBJ1-2; TRBD1 matches 7 bases. This CDR3 is built from 15 residues. V shed 8 bases and J 4 bases; nucleotides not matched to a gene: 13. Germline V gene data show CDR1 as KGHSH and CDR2 as LQKENI. DNA of the CDR3: TGTGCCAGCACCCAGAGGGGACAGACCCCCTATGGCTACACCTTC. Translation gives CASTQRGQTPYGYTF.

V and J are TRBV29-1 and TRBJ2-7; 10 bases fit TRBD1. Germline CDR1 is SQVTM and CDR2 is ANQGSEA. This CDR3 has 14 residues. Trimming cost V 4 bases and J 2 bases; bases outside gene matches: 5. The DNA of the CDR3 is TGCAGCGTTGGGGCCGGGACAGGGGCCTACGAGCAGTACTTC. This translates into CSVGAGTGAYEQYF.

The genes are TRBV30 and TRBJ1-6; D unresolved. With 5 bases removed from V and 4 bases from J, the gap between germline ends came to 21 bases. The germline V gene has CDR1 GTSNPN and CDR2 SVGIG (reference sequence). There are 17 residues in the CDR3. The CDR3 bases are TGTGCCTGGCAACAACTGGGCTCCGGTTCATATAATTCACCCCTCCACTTT. As protein: CAWQQLGSGSYNSPLHF.